The T cell receptor beta chain under discussion was sequenced for a study of T cell repertoires in cytomegalovirus infection. Study-level background: HLA-B-restricted CMV epitopes that are well studied, plus recently identified HLA-C-restricted ones, were used by the study. Public TCR beta signature analysis indicated the presence of both CMV infection and matching HLA type. Overall study results and limits: The ex vivo response showed dominance by HLA-C-restricted CMV-specific TCR beta clonotypes. Individuals carrying CMV plus the relevant HLA were identified by cumulative frequency of public TCR beta families.

This clonotype was counted a few times. Antigen unknown. Trimming at V came to 5 bases and at J to 8 bases, leaving 8 bases not matched to a gene. Germline V lookup: CDR1 MNHNS, CDR2 SASEGT. The CDR3 length is 14 residues. Using its own MiXCR run on the reads, TCRdb lists one record per CDR3 protein. The sample consists of 900,000 to 950,000 distinct CDR3 sequences, around 31% of them appearing once. This clonotype was sampled from a human donor in good health (CMV status not recorded). Some clones in this sample may be carry-over from other donors' samples. The sequenced sample was cultured CD8+ T cells from PBMCs, obtained from culture after CMV antigen stimulation. This chain uses TRBV6-1 with TRBJ2-1; TRBD2 matches at 8 bases. CDR3 loop: CASSKRGPGYEQFF. CDR3 nucleotide sequence: TGTGCCAGCAGTAAGCGGGGGCCTGGGTATGAGCAGTTCTTC.